The 9 T cell receptor beta chains in this list originate from one sample, sequenced in a study of regulatory T cells in long-lasting Graves disease (dated by TCRdb to the early 2020s). The sample's time point label, decoded: newly diagnosed GD, antithyroid drugs for less than 3 months. For both TCR sequencing and RNA sequencing, RNA was extracted from PBMCs in TRIzol. The library was produced with multiplex PCR. Reads for this sample came from an Illumina HiSeq 4000. iRepertoire HTBI primers and Arm-PCR amplification of CDR3 regions were used to construct TCR beta libraries. The public reads were run again by TCRdb, first through fastp at Q25 and then through MiXCR, and only productive beta chains were kept. Merged by CDR3 protein, the rows form single entries marked with the most common genes and DNA. The table for this sample lists hundreds of thousands of distinct CDR3 sequences; around 15% of them were counted only once. The ten largest clonotypes hold about 24% of the sample.

The input for sequencing was peripheral blood mononuclear cells (PBMCs), taken at new diagnosis, from a patient treated with antithyroid drugs. The receptors originated from a female donor with Graves disease.

This clonotype appeared a few times. This sequence is one base from a far larger clone and is likely a read error. The gene calls are TRBV14 and TRBJ2-3; D remains ambiguous. CDR3 size: 11 residues. Deletions cut 2 bases from V and 4 bases from J, with 1 base between. The V gene's germline CDR1 is SGHDN and CDR2 FVKESK. The CDR3 coding sequence is TGTGCCAGCAGCCAATCAGATACGCAGTATTTT. This translates into CASSQSDTQYF.

This clonotype was picked up many times. The J gene is TRBJ1-5, the V gene TRBV12-5; D is ambiguous. This CDR3 is built from 15 residues. Trimming cost V 6 bases and J 0 bases, with 12 bases left between them. The V gene's germline CDR1 is LGHNT and CDR2 FRNRAP. The CDR3 reads CASGADRSSNQPQHF. CDR3 sequence (DNA): TGTGCTAGTGGAGCCGATAGGAGTAGCAATCAGCCCCAGCATTTT.

In this sample, this clonotype turned up a few times. The chain couples TRBV4-2 to TRBJ1-5; 8 bases map to TRBD1. V shed 3 bases, J shed 2 bases, and the junction held 18 bases outside the gene matches. The CDR3 is 20 residues long. Germline loops: CDR1 LGHNA, CDR2 YNFKEQ. This CDR3 is CASSQTRETGVGVGNQPQHF. DNA of the CDR3: TGTGCCAGCAGCCAGACGAGGGAGACAGGGGTAGGCGTCGGCAATCAGCCCCAGCATTTT.

This clonotype has at least ten counts. This chain joins TRBV6-1 and TRBJ2-5; D assignment may be TRBD1 or TRBD2 (6 bases each). The CDR3 covers 15 residues. Germline V gene data show CDR1 as MNHNS and CDR2 as SASEGT. Trimming took 6 bases from V and 2 from J, leaving 16 bases between them. The CDR3 region has the DNA TGTGCCAGCAGCTCAGAGGGGGGTCCACAAGAGACCCAGTACTTC. Its translation is CASSSEGGPQETQYF.

This clonotype was seen many times. CDR3 loop: CSAPTSGSADTQYF. Written as DNA, the CDR3 is TGCAGTGCACCGACTAGCGGGAGCGCAGATACGCAGTATTTT. This chain uses TRBV20-1 with TRBJ2-3; 12 nucleotides match TRBD2. The CDR3 covers 14 residues. V was clipped by 6 bases and J by 4 bases; unmatched bases: 5. Per the germline V gene, CDR1 is DFQATT and CDR2 is SNEGSKA (reference sequence).

This clonotype was seen a few times. This sequence joins TRBV20-1 and TRBJ1-4; D is ambiguous. Germline V gives CDR1 DFQATT, CDR2 SNEGSKA (reference sequence). V lost 2 bases and J 5 bases, leaving 15 bases between the germline ends. The CDR3 has 15 amino acids. CDR3 protein: CSARSGPNPNEKLFF. The CDR3 DNA follows: TGCAGTGCTAGATCTGGGCCGAACCCAAATGAAAAACTGTTTTTT.

This clonotype has a count of ten or more. The chain links TRBV6-1 to TRBJ2-5; TRBD2 agrees at 10 bases. The CDR3 spans 15 residues. With V trimmed by 3 bases and J by 4 bases, 5 bases remained unmatched. The V gene's germline CDR1 is MNHNS and CDR2 SASEGT. As DNA, the CDR3 is TGTGCCAGCAGTGATTCTAGCGGGAGTGCAGAGACCCAGTACTTC. Residues: CASSDSSGSAETQYF.

This clonotype was seen many times. This chain connects TRBV6-2 or TRBV6-3 to TRBJ2-1; 12 bases agree with TRBD2. V trimming: 10 bases; J trimming: 8 bases; junction bases outside the gene matches: 6. The germline gives CDR1 MNHEY, CDR2 SVGEGT. This CDR3 is 13 amino acids long. In DNA form, the CDR3 reads TGTGCCATCAGGGCTAGCGGGGGGGATGAGCAGTTCTTC. This encodes CAIRASGGDEQFF.

Many counts were recorded for this clonotype. J is TRBJ2-2 and V is TRBV7-9, with a possible D match to TRBD1 (5 bases). Germline CDR1 reads SEHNR; CDR2 reads FQNEAQ (reference sequence). The CDR3 spans 17 residues. Trimming removed 7 bases from V and 2 bases from J, with 20 bases in between. The CDR3 bases are TGTGCCAGCATCCCCCTGGGGCACCAGGCAAACACCGGGGAGCTGTTTTTT. This codes for CASIPLGHQANTGELFF. Using reference TRBV7-9 and TRBJ2-2 for the parts outside the CDR3, the full variable domain is DTGVSQNPRHKITKRGQNVTFRCDPISEHNRLYWYRQTLGQGPEFLTYFQNEAQLEKSRLLSDRFSAERPKGSFSTLEIQRTEQGDSAMYLCASIPLGHQANTGELFFGEGSRLTVL.